This T cell receptor beta chain was found in a study of blood T cell repertoires in COVID-19. How the authors handled the data: Reference gene primer amplification gave nucleated cell count estimates. The repertoire was sequenced with immunoSEQ multiplex PCR; TCRdb's copy has only in-frame clones and lacks some. V and J calls and clone size are as listed in that table; D and trimming were resolved from the DNA. This sample has over 250,000 clones, with around 85% found just once. Seattle researchers signed up patients amid active infection and tracked them longitudinally. With 2 bases removed from V and 7 bases from J, the gap between germline ends came to 15 bases. The CDR3 sequence is 15 residues long. Germline values: CDR1 KGHSH, CDR2 LQKENI. This clone was detected only once.

The genes are TRBV18 and TRBJ1-3; D unresolved. The sample consisted of peripheral blood. This receptor was identified in a human donor with COVID-19, enrolled during active disease. The donor label of this sample is uncertain. In DNA form, the CDR3 reads TGTGCCAGCTCACCAGGGAGTTCAATCGGTAACACCATATATTTT. Its translation: CASSPGSSIGNTIYF.